This TCR beta chain was identified in a study of blood T cell repertoires in COVID-19. Overall study: The samples span acute and convalescent COVID-19 from the United States, Italy and Spain. T cells, B-cell-depleted T cells, or PBMCs provided the cDNA or gDNA that served as material.

Authors' analysis steps: For nucleated cells, counts were estimated from reference gene primer amplification. The data were produced by immunoSEQ multiplex PCR, yet TCRdb's version contains in-frame clones alone and is incomplete. V and J calls and clone size are those listed in that table; D and trimming were worked out from the DNA. Here the sample spans 50,000 to 70,000 clones, approximately 87% being singletons. The sequence was collected from a man aged 55-75 years with active or convalescent COVID-19. The sequenced material came from peripheral blood.

The CDR3 reads CASTPTAANYGYTF. DNA of the CDR3: TGTGCCAGTACCCCGACAGCAGCTAACTATGGCTACACCTTC. The rearrangement joins TRBV19 to TRBJ1-2, with D maybe TRBD1 (5 bases). V lost 7 bases and J 0 bases, leaving 12 bases between the germline ends. Germline CDR1 reads LNHDA; CDR2 reads SQIVND (reference sequence). The CDR3 loop spans 14 amino acids. The full variable domain, its missing parts supplied by reference TRBV19 and TRBJ1-2, is DGGITQSPKYLFRKEGQNVTLSCEQNLNHDAMYWYRQDPGQGLRLIYYSQIVNDFQKGDIAEGYSVSREKKESFPLTVTSAQKNPTAFYLCASTPTAANYGYTFGSGTRLTVV.